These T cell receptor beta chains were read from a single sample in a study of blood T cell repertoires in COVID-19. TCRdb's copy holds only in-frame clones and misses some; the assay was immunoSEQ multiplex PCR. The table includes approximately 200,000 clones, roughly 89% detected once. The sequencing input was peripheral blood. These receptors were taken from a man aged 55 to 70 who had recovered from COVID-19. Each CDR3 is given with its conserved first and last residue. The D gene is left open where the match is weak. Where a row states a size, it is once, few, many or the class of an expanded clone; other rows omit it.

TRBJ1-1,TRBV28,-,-,CASNQQGNTEAFF,TGTGCCAGCAACCAACAGGGGAACACTGAAGCTTTCTTT
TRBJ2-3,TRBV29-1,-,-,CSPSGERRPDTQYF,TGCAGCCCCTCCGGGGAGAGGAGGCCAGATACGCAGTATTTT
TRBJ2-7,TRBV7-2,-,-,CASSPGWSSYEQYF,TGTGCCAGCAGCCCCGGGTGGAGCTCCTACGAGCAGTACTTC
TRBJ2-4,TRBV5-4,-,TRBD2,CASSPGTSGTVAKNIQYF,TGTGCCAGCAGCCCCGGGACTAGCGGGACCGTAGCCAAAAACATTCAGTACTTC
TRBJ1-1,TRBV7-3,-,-,CASSLYGGNTEAFF,TGTGCCAGCAGCTTGTACGGTGGGAACACTGAAGCTTTCTTT
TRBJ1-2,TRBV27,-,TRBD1,CASSSSGTGAYYGYTF,TGTGCCAGCAGCTCGTCCGGGACAGGGGCTTACTATGGCTACACCTTC
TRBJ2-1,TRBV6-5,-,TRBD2,CAAVELAGDGEQFF,TGTGCCGCCGTGGAGCTAGCGGGAGATGGTGAGCAGTTCTTC
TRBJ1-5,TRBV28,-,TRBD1,CASRDRVSQPQHF,TGTGCCAGCAGAGACAGGGTGAGTCAGCCCCAGCATTTT
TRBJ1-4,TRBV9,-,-,CASSVLPGEKLFF,TGTGCCAGCAGCGTGCTACCGGGTGAAAAACTGTTTTTT
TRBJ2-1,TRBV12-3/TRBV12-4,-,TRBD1,CASSTGDYNEQFF,TGTGCCAGTTCGACAGGGGATTACAATGAGCAGTTCTTC
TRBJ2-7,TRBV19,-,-,CASSIATASTYEQYF,TGTGCCAGTAGTATAGCGACCGCTAGCACCTACGAGCAGTACTTC
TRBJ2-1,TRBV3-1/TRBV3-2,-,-,CASTSSLGAELNNEQFF,TGTGCCAGCACCTCAAGTCTGGGGGCAGAGCTGAACAATGAGCAGTTCTTC
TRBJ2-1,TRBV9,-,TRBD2,CASSPRLRLAGHNEQFF,TGTGCCAGCAGCCCCCGACTGCGACTAGCGGGACACAATGAGCAGTTCTTC
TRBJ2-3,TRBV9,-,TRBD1,CASSVAGQGFTDTQYF,TGTGCCAGCAGCGTGGCGGGACAGGGCTTCACAGATACGCAGTATTTT
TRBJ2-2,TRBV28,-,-,CASSLYKRTTGELFF,TGTGCCAGCAGTTTATATAAGCGGACGACCGGGGAGCTGTTTTTT
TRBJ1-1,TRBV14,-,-,CASSQDTSHSNTEAFF,TGTGCCAGCAGCCAAGATACATCCCATTCGAACACTGAAGCTTTCTTT
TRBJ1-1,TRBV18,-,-,CASSPEGGGLTEAFF,TGTGCCAGCTCACCGGAGGGAGGGGGACTCACTGAAGCTTTCTTT
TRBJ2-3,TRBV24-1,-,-,CATGDESTDTQYF,TGTGCCACGGGAGACGAGAGCACAGATACGCAGTATTTT
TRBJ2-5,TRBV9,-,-,CASSVAGLQETQYF,TGTGCCAGCAGCGTAGCTGGACTTCAAGAGACCCAGTACTTC
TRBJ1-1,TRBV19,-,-,CASLPGEGGNTEAFF,TGTGCCAGTCTCCCCGGGGAGGGGGGGAACACTGAAGCTTTCTTT
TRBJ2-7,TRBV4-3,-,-,CASSQDWASYEQYF,TGCGCCAGCAGCCAAGATTGGGCGTCCTACGAGCAGTACTTC
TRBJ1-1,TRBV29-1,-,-,CSVEVFQDTEAFF,TGCAGCGTTGAAGTATTCCAGGACACTGAAGCTTTCTTT
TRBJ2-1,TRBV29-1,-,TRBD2,CSVETSGVNEQFF,TGCAGCGTGGAGACTAGCGGGGTCAATGAGCAGTTCTTC
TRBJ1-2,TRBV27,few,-,CASSPLLVREAPYGYTF,TGTGCCAGCAGTCCCCTCTTAGTCAGGGAGGCCCCCTATGGCTACACCTTC
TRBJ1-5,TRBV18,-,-,CASSLDKNQPQHF,TGTGCCAGCTCACTCGACAAGAATCAGCCCCAGCATTTT
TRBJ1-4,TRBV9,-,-,CASSAQVYVEEKLFF,TGTGCCAGCAGCGCACAGGTATACGTCGAGGAAAAACTGTTTTTT
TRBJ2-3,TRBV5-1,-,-,CASSGSDPRTDTQYF,TGCGCCAGCAGCGGGAGCGATCCGAGGACAGATACGCAGTATTTT
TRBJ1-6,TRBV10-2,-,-,CASREQGEGSPLHF,TGCGCCAGCAGAGAACAGGGTGAGGGGTCACCCCTCCACTTT
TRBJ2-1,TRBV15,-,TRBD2,CATSPNGRADNEQFF,TGTGCCACCAGCCCCAACGGGAGGGCCGACAATGAGCAGTTCTTC
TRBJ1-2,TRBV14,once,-,CASSQTNFYGYTF,TGTGCCAGCAGCCAAACGAACTTCTATGGCTACACCTTC
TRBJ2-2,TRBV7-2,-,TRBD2,CASSSTSALTGELFF,TGTGCCAGCAGCTCCACTAGCGCTCTCACCGGGGAGCTGTTTTTT
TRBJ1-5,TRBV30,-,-,CAWSVRGYQPQHF,TGTGCCTGGAGTGTACGGGGATACCAGCCCCAGCATTTT
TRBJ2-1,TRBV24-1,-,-,CATSDPRGSVLAEQFF,TGTGCCACCAGTGATCCCCGGGGTAGCGTCTTGGCTGAGCAGTTCTTC
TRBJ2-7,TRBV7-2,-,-,CASSLALGGLLQYF,TGTGCCAGCAGCTTAGCGCTTGGGGGCCTTTTGCAGTACTTC
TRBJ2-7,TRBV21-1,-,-,CASSKEWAEGYEQYF,TGTGCCAGCAGCAAAGAATGGGCAGAGGGCTACGAGCAGTACTTC
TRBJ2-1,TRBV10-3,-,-,CAISKQGSYNEQFF,TGTGCCATCAGTAAACAGGGCTCCTACAATGAGCAGTTCTTC
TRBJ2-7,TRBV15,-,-,CATSRVEQGLYEQYF,TGTGCCACCAGCAGAGTGGAACAGGGTTTGTACGAGCAGTACTTC
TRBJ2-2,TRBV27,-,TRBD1,CASSLNRGTGELFF,TGTGCCAGCAGTTTGAACAGGGGGACCGGGGAGCTGTTTTTT
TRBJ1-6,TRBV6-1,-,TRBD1,CASSEDRGSVYVSPLHF,TGTGCCAGCAGTGAAGACAGGGGCAGTGTTTATGTCTCACCCCTCCACTTT
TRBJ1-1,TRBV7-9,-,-,CASSVGLGNTEAFF,TGTGCCAGCAGCGTGGGTCTGGGCAACACTGAAGCTTTCTTT
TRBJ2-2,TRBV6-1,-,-,CASSVIGISGNTGELFF,TGTGCCAGCAGTGTAATAGGGATTAGCGGGAACACCGGGGAGCTGTTTTTT
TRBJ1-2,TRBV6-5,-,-,CASIGDFYGYTF,TGTGCCAGCATTGGGGACTTCTATGGCTACACCTTC
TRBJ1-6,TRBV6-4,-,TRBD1,CASRGQGNTYNSPLHF,TGTGCCAGCAGAGGACAGGGAAACACCTATAATTCACCCCTCCACTTT
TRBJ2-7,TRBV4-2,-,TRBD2,CASSQDSATSGRIREQYF,TGTGCCAGCAGCCAAGACTCCGCGACTAGCGGGAGAATTAGGGAGCAGTACTTC
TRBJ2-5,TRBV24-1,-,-,CATGGQGGETQYF,TGTGCCACCGGCGGGCAGGGGGGAGAGACCCAGTACTTC
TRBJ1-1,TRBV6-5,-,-,CASSYSARVNTEAFF,TGTGCCAGCAGTTACTCGGCCAGGGTCAACACTGAAGCTTTCTTT
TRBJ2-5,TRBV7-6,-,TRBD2,CASSPAGVAGWETQYF,TGTGCCAGCAGCCCAGCAGGGGTAGCGGGATGGGAGACCCAGTACTTC
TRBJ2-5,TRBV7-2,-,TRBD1,CASSSWTGKGETQYF,TGTGCCAGCAGCTCTTGGACAGGCAAGGGGGAGACCCAGTACTTC
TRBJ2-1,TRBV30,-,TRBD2,CAWSGPLAGGGEQFF,TGTGCCTGGAGTGGCCCCCTAGCGGGGGGGGGTGAGCAGTTCTTC
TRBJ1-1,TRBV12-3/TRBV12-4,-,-,CASSLVALAEAFF,TGTGCCAGCAGTTTAGTGGCGCTAGCTGAAGCTTTCTTT
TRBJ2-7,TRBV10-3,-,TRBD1,CAIQGQGVPYEQYF,TGTGCCATCCAAGGACAGGGAGTTCCCTACGAGCAGTACTTC
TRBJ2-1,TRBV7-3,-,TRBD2,CASSTSGSNEQFF,TGTGCCAGCAGCACTAGCGGGAGTAATGAGCAGTTCTTC
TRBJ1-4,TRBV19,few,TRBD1,CASSPRTGGAASEKLFF,TGTGCCAGTAGTCCCCGGACAGGGGGCGCGGCCAGTGAAAAACTGTTTTTT
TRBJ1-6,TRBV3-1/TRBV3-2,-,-,CASSQDEAPLHF,TGTGCCAGCAGCCAAGATGAGGCGCCCCTCCACTTT
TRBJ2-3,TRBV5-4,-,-,CASSFGSTDTQYF,TGTGCCAGCAGCTTTGGCAGCACAGATACGCAGTATTTT
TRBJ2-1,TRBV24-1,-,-,CASGTDNNEQFF,TGTGCCAGCGGGACAGACAACAATGAGCAGTTCTTC
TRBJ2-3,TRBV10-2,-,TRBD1,CASSGLSGTGWKDTQYF,TGCGCCAGCAGTGGCCTATCCGGGACAGGGTGGAAAGATACGCAGTATTTT
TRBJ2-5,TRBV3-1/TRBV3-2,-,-,CASSQGTSQETQYF,TGTGCCAGCAGCCAAGGGACAAGCCAAGAGACCCAGTACTTC
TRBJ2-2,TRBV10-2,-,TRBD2,CASSELVAGATGELFF,TGCGCCAGCAGTGAGTTAGTAGCGGGAGCCACCGGGGAGCTGTTTTTT
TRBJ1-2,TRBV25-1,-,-,CASSEFPPDKGDYGYTF,TGTGCCAGCAGTGAATTTCCCCCAGATAAAGGGGACTATGGCTACACCTTC